This T cell receptor beta chain was recorded in a study of chemoradiotherapy in HPV16-positive cancers. Regarding the study as a whole: The functional HPV-specific definition rests on just a couple of HPV16-positive patients. Candidate HPV-specific clones and E7-related TCR motifs grew in tumor during treatment.

About this clone: Its antigen is not identified.

The CDR3 consists of 14 residues. The germline CDR1 and CDR2 sequences are SEHNR and FQNEAQ (reference sequence). Between the trimmed V and J ends, which lost 1 base and 5 bases, there was a span of 11 bases. Using immunoSEQ multiplex PCR, the repertoire was profiled, and TCRdb retains in-frame clones only, with some absent. The table has roughly 24,000 clones, around 90% seen once; the top ten hold roughly 16%. The sample was blood, taken from a patient who underwent chemoradiotherapy. The V call is TRBV7-9, the J call TRBJ1-2, with D tentatively TRBD1 (5 bases). The sequence was collected from a human donor with HPV-associated anogenital cancer. CDR3 sequence: CASSLVIAGYGYTF. CDR3 nucleotide sequence: TGTGCCAGCAGCTTAGTAATAGCAGGGTATGGCTACACCTTC.